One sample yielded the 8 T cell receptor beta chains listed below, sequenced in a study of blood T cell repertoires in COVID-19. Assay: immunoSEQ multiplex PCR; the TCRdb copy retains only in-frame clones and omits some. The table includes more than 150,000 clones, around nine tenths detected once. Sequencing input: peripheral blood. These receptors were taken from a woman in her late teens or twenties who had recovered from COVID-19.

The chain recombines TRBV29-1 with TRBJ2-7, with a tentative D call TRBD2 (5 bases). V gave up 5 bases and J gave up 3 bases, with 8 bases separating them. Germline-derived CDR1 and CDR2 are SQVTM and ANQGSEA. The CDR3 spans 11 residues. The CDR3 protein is CSVQRYYEQYF. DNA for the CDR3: TGCAGCGTTCAGCGGTACTACGAGCAGTACTTC.

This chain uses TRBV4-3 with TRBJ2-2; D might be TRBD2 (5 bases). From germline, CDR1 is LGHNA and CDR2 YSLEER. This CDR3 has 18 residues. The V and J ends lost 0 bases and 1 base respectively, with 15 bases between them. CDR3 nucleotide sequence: TGCGCCAGCAGCCAAGATACCCGGGAAGGATGGAACACCGGGGAGCTGTTTTTT. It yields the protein CASSQDTREGWNTGELFF.

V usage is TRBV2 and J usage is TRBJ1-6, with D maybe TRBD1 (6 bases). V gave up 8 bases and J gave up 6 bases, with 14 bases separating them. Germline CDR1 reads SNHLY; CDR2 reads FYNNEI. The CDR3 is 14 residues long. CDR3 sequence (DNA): TGTGCCAGCTCTCTAGACAGGCCTAATTCACCCCTCCACTTT. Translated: CASSLDRPNSPLHF.

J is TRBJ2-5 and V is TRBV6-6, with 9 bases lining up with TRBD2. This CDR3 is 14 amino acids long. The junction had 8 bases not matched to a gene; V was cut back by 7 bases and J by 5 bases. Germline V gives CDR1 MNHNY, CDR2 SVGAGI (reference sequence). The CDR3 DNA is TGTGCCAGCACCCGAGGGACTAGCAAGGAGACCCAGTACTTC. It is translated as CASTRGTSKETQYF.

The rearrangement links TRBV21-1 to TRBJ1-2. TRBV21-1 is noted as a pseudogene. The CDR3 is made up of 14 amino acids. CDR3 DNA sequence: TGTGCCAGCAGCAAAGTACCCCGAGGCTATGGCTACACCTTC. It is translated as CASSKVPRGYGYTF.

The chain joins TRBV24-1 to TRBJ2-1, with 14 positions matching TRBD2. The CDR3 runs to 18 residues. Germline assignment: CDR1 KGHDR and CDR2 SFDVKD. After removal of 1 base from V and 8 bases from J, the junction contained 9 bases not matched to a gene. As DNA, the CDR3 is TGTGCCACCAGTGATTTCATCGGGACTAGCGGGAGCCGTCATGAGCAGTTCTTC. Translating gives CATSDFIGTSGSRHEQFF.

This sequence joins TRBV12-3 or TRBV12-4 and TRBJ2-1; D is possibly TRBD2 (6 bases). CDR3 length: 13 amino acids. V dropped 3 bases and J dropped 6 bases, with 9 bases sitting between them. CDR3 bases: TGTGCCAGCAGTTTGGTGGGGGGCAATGAGCAGTTCTTC. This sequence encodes CASSLVGGNEQFF.

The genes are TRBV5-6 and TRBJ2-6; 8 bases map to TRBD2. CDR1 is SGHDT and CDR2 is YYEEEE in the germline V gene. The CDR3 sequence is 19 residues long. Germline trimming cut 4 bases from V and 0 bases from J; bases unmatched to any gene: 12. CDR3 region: CASSPLTSGATSGANVLTF. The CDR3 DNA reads TGTGCCAGCAGCCCACTAACTAGCGGAGCCACCTCTGGGGCCAACGTCCTGACTTTC.